This T cell receptor beta chain emerged from a study of T cell clonotyping in hematopoietic cell transplantation. The study, taken as a whole, reports: Without cell sorting, CD4 versus CD8 contributions remain unresolved. After transplant, recipient diversity fell while pathologically expanded clonotypes grew through day 180.

Here immunoSEQ multiplex PCR was the method, and the copy in TCRdb shows in-frame clones only, minus some. The repertoire includes some 6,500 clones, about 87% of them detected once, and 5% to 6% sits in the top ten. Worth noting for this clone: The antigen remains undetermined.

CDR1 is SGHTA, CDR2 FQGNSA, per germline. Trimming removed 1 base from V and 0 bases from J, with 10 bases in between. The CDR3 is made up of 15 amino acids. This TCR derives from a male patient aged 45-59 years who had an allogeneic stem cell transplant from a related donor, so the T cells may come from the graft donor. Some clones in this sample may be carry-over from other donors' samples. The specimen comprised PBMCs, sampled 100 days after allogeneic stem cell transplant. The chain recombines TRBV7-2 with TRBJ2-7; a possible D gene is TRBD2 (6 bases). The CDR3 DNA reads as TGTGCCAGCAGCTTAGGCGGGGCTAACTCCTACGAGCAGTACTTC. Translating it yields CASSLGGANSYEQYF.